This section outlines one TCR beta chain sequence together with its context. Antigen specificity is unknown. The data are from a study of T-cell reconstitution after alpha-beta-depleted transplantation in children. Per the germline V gene, CDR1 is DFQATT and CDR2 is SNEGSKA (reference sequence). The CDR3 extends over 14 amino acids. V lost 0 bases and J lost 8; bases outside the gene matches: 9. Whole-study results and caveats: At around two months after transplant, the alpha-beta T cells were reportedly derived from several hundred expanded clones that came from non-depleted graft cells.

Preparation of the TCRbeta library used unique molecular identifiers. Via MiXCR, TCRdb re-called the PCR reads, giving one row per CDR3 protein. This table holds 500,000 to 600,000 distinct CDR3 sequences, roughly a quarter found once. The receptor comes from a boy younger than two with Wiskott-Aldrich syndrome, due to receive a stem cell transplant. The chain carries TRBV20-1 and TRBJ1-2; 7 nucleotides align to TRBD1. Sequencing used PBMCs, obtained before TCRalphabeta/CD19-depleted stem cell transplant. CDR3 nucleotide sequence: TGCAGTGCTAGAGATCCCCGACAGGGTGGCGGCTACACCTTC. It yields the protein CSARDPRQGGGYTF.